This TCR beta chain came from a study of T cells in Graves' hyperthyroidism and ophthalmopathy. Many counts were recorded for this clonotype. RNA transcripts served as the template for amplifying TCR beta CDR3 regions. The HTBI primer set served for first-round RT-PCR of the TCR CDR3. TCRdb analysed the multiplex PCR reads with MiXCR anew, one entry per CDR3 protein. The table shows hundreds of thousands of distinct CDR3 sequences, with roughly a quarter occurring only once. Individuals with ophthalmopathy presented a Clinical Activity Score of at least 3, a NOSPECS grade of at least 4 and a duration under 3 months. Diagnosis rested on symptoms, serum thyroxine and TRAb, thyroid ultrasound, and orbital computed tomography. This sample holds PBMCs from roughly 10 ml fresh peripheral blood. The sequenced sample was blood. The origin of this receptor is a woman aged 25-40 years with Graves' ophthalmopathy.

CDR3 DNA: TGTGCCAGCAGCTCCCGGGACCGGGTCTATGGCTACACCTTC. As protein: CASSSRDRVYGYTF. The chain recombines TRBV14 with TRBJ1-2, with a possible D match to TRBD1 (5 bases). CDR1 is SGHDN, CDR2 FVKESK, per germline. The V gene lost 5 bases and the J gene lost 4 bases, with 14 bases spanning the gap. The CDR3 is made up of 14 amino acids.